One sample yielded the 18 T cell receptor beta chains listed below, sequenced in a study of OX40 agonist ivuxolimab in advanced cancers. Profiled with immunoSEQ multiplex PCR; TCRdb holds only in-frame clones, not every one. Among 13,000 to 15,000 clones listed, more than 75% were seen once. Sample: CD4+ or CD8+ T cells sorted from blood, taken in a trial of the OX40 agonist ivuxolimab. These receptors all stem from an adult with an advanced solid tumor such as melanoma, head and neck, liver or kidney cancer.

Regarding this clone: Additional DNA sequences in this sample encode the identical CDR3. The V and J genes are TRBV5-1 and TRBJ1-6; 7 bases match TRBD1. V dropped 3 bases and J dropped 8; count of bases not matched to a gene: 5. The CDR3 totals 14 residues. The germline CDR1 and CDR2 sequences are SGHRS and YFSETQ. CDR3 region: CASSSGTGDSPLHF. The CDR3 coding sequence is TGCGCCAGCAGCTCGGGCACAGGGGATTCACCCCTCCACTTT.

The chain has TRBV30 and TRBJ2-7; D not certain. Germline V CDR1 and CDR2: GTSNPN, SVGIG (reference sequence). Trimming removed 5 bases from V and 4 bases from J, with 12 bases in between. The CDR3 runs 12 residues. The CDR3 loop reads CAWGSLEYEQYF. In DNA, the CDR3 is TGTGCCTGGGGATCCCTTGAATACGAGCAGTACTTC.

The chain employs TRBV5-5 and TRBJ1-1, with D maybe TRBD1 (5 bases). CDR1 is SGHKS, CDR2 YYEKEE, per germline (reference sequence). Trimming took off 1 base at V and 4 bases at J, with 11 bases between the two ends. This CDR3 comprises 14 residues. CDR3 in DNA: TGTGCCAGCAGCTTGTGGGGGGTCGGCACTGAAGCTTTCTTT. It is translated as CASSLWGVGTEAFF.

The chain carries TRBV7-9 and TRBJ2-7; no clear D gene. V shed 3 bases and J shed 7 bases, with 10 bases lying between them. Germline V lookup: CDR1 SEHNR, CDR2 FQNEAQ (reference sequence). This CDR3 is built from 12 residues. CDR3 in amino acids: CASSFFGFEQYF. CDR3 DNA: TGTGCCAGCAGCTTTTTCGGGTTTGAGCAGTACTTC.

V gene TRBV4-1 combines with J gene TRBJ1-4; 8 bases agree with TRBD1. Trimming cost V 4 bases and J 7 bases; bases outside gene matches: 5. The germline gives CDR1 MGHRA, CDR2 YSYEKL. The CDR3 totals 14 residues. Written as DNA, the CDR3 is TGCGCCAGCAGCCCTTGGACAGGGCCTGAAAAACTGTTTTTT. It is translated as CASSPWTGPEKLFF.

V and J are TRBV7-9 and TRBJ1-1; D call uncertain. Between the trimmed V and J ends, which lost 5 bases and 0 bases, there was a span of 10 bases. The length of the CDR3 is 14 residues. CDR1 SEHNR and CDR2 FQNEAQ come from the germline V gene (reference sequence). The CDR3 is CASSGEGLNTEAFF. As DNA, the CDR3 is TGTGCCAGCAGCGGAGAGGGTCTGAACACTGAAGCTTTCTTT.

The V gene is TRBV4-3, the J gene TRBJ1-5, with TRBD1 matching over 11 bases. V gave up 3 bases and J gave up 8 bases; unmatched junction bases: 6. Germline V gene sequence: CDR1 LGHNA, CDR2 YSLEER. There are 15 residues in the CDR3. The CDR3 loop is CASSQDRTGGKPQHF. CDR3 DNA sequence: TGCGCCAGCAGCCAGGACCGGACAGGGGGCAAGCCCCAGCATTTT.

The rearrangement joins TRBV4-3 to TRBJ2-1; 9 nucleotides agree with TRBD2. V dropped 0 bases and J dropped 5; count of bases not matched to a gene: 11. The CDR3 has 18 amino acids. Germline loops: CDR1 LGHNA, CDR2 YSLEER. CDR3 residues: CASSQETAGGIGDNEQFF. In DNA form, the CDR3 reads TGCGCCAGCAGCCAAGAAACAGCGGGGGGAATAGGGGACAATGAGCAGTTCTTC.

The chain links TRBV7-8 to TRBJ1-4, with D uncertain. Germline assignment: CDR1 SGHVS and CDR2 FQNEAQ. CDR3 length equals 13 residues. V lost 5 bases and J 8 bases, leaving 12 bases between the germline ends. The CDR3 protein is CASSPWTGEKLFF. CDR3 DNA sequence: TGTGCCAGCAGCCCATGGACCGGGGAAAAACTGTTTTTT.

The chain employs TRBV15 and TRBJ1-1; 7 bases agree with TRBD1. The ends lost 0 bases at V and 6 bases at J; junction bases unmatched: 4. This CDR3 has 14 amino acids. Germline CDR1 reads LNHNV; CDR2 reads YYDKDF (reference sequence). The CDR3 nucleotides read TGTGCCACCAGCAGAGAATACAGGGGCCCTGAAGCTTTCTTT. Encoded protein: CATSREYRGPEAFF. The whole variable domain, remainder taken from reference TRBV15 and TRBJ1-1, is DAMVIQNPRYQVTQFGKPVTLSCSQTLNHNVMYWYQQKSSQAPKLLFHYYDKDFNNEADTPDNFQSRRPNTSFCFLDIRSPGLGDTAMYLCATSREYRGPEAFFGQGTRLTVV.

Only a few counts were recorded for this clone. J is TRBJ2-7 and V is TRBV19; D unclear. This CDR3 is 12 amino acids long. Germline V gene lookup returns CDR1 LNHDA and CDR2 SQIVND (reference sequence). The ends were cut back, 6 bases at V and 2 bases at J, with 8 bases in the middle. CDR3 bases: TGTGCCAGTAGCCCGGACGCCTACGAGCAGTACTTC. It specifies CASSPDAYEQYF.

V is TRBV4-2 and J is TRBJ2-7, with a tentative D call TRBD1 (6 bases). There are 15 residues in the CDR3. V was pared by 0 bases and J by 2 bases, with 11 bases between. CDR1 and CDR2 (germline): LGHNA, YNFKEQ. The chain's CDR3 is CASSQENRAPYEQYF. CDR3 nucleotides: TGTGCCAGCAGCCAAGAGAACAGGGCACCCTACGAGCAGTACTTC.

V usage is TRBV11-1 and J usage is TRBJ2-7, with D possibly called TRBD1 or TRBD2 (5 bases each). Germline V lookup: CDR1 SGHAT, CDR2 FQDESV (reference sequence). Between the trimmed V and J ends, which lost 5 bases and 1 base, there was a span of 9 bases. This CDR3 contains 13 residues. The DNA of the CDR3 is TGTGCCAGCAGCCGGGACCTTTCCTACGAGCAGTACTTC. Encoded protein: CASSRDLSYEQYF.

J is TRBJ2-7 and V is TRBV12-5; the D is unclear. The V gene lost 3 bases and the J gene lost 4 bases, with 13 bases spanning the gap. The CDR3 is 14 residues long. Germline V lookup: CDR1 LGHNT, CDR2 FRNRAP. CDR3 protein: CASGLEGYEYEQYF. The CDR3 coding sequence is TGTGCTAGTGGTTTAGAAGGGTATGAATACGAGCAGTACTTC. The entire variable domain, with the rest obtained from reference TRBV12-5 and TRBJ2-7, is as follows: DARVTQTPRHKVTEMGQEVTMRCQPILGHNTVFWYRQTMMQGLELLAYFRNRAPLDDSGMPKDRFSAEMPDATLATLKIQPSEPRDSAVYFCASGLEGYEYEQYFGPGTRLTVT.

The chain links TRBV29-1 to TRBJ1-3; 7 bases line up with TRBD1. The CDR3 loop spans 13 amino acids. The germline V gene has CDR1 SQVTM and CDR2 ANQGSEA. The ends lost 6 bases at V and 7 bases at J; junction bases unmatched: 9. Here the CDR3 reads CSVLRDRTNTIYF. As DNA, the CDR3 is TGCAGCGTACTAAGGGACAGAACTAACACCATATATTTT.

This clone showed up just once. The chain carries TRBV27 and TRBJ2-7, with D unclear. Germline CDR1 and CDR2: MNHEY and SMNVEV (reference sequence). The V gene lost 6 bases and the J gene lost 7 bases, with 16 bases spanning the gap. The length of the CDR3 is 13 residues. The CDR3 region has the DNA TGTGCCAGCAGCCTACTCGGGTTAGGGGAGCAGTACTTC. The encoded protein is CASSLLGLGEQYF.

The rearrangement links TRBV19 to TRBJ2-7, with unresolved D. The CDR3 has 16 residues. Germline CDR1 and CDR2: LNHDA and SQIVND (reference sequence). Trimming took off 4 bases at V and 4 bases at J, with 20 bases between the two ends. The CDR3 sequence: CASSNEVSSEIYEQYF. Written as DNA, the CDR3 is TGTGCCAGTAGTAACGAGGTTTCATCAGAAATTTACGAGCAGTACTTC.

This clone was recorded only once. The chain has TRBV15 and TRBJ2-3; 7 bases fit TRBD2. The CDR3 length is 14 residues. Trimming took 4 bases from V and 4 from J; bases not matched to a gene: 5. Looked up from germline, CDR1 is LNHNV and CDR2 is YYDKDF (reference sequence). CDR3 DNA sequence: TGTGCCACCAGCACAGAGGGGAGGGCAGATACGCAGTATTTT. Protein product: CATSTEGRADTQYF.